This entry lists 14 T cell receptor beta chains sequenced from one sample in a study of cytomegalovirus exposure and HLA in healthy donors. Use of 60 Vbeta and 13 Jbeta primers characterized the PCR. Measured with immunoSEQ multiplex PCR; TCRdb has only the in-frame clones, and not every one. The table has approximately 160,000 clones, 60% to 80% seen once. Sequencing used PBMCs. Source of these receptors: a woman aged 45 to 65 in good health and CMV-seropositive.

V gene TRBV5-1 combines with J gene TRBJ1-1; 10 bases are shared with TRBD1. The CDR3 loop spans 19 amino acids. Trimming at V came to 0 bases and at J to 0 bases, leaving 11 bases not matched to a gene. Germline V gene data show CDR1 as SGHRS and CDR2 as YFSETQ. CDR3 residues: CASSLAFLGTGDMNTEAFF. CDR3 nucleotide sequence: TGCGCCAGCAGCTTGGCTTTTCTCGGGACAGGGGACATGAACACTGAAGCTTTCTTT.

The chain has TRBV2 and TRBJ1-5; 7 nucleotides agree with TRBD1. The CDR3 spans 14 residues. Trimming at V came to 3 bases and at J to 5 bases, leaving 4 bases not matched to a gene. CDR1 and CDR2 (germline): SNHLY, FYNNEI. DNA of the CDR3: TGTGCCAGCAGTGAGGGACAGTTATATCAGCCCCAGCATTTT. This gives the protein CASSEGQLYQPQHF.

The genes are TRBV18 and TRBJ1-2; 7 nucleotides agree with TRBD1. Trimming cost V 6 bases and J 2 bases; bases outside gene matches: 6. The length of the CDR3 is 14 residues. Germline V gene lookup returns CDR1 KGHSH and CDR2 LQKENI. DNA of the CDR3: TGTGCCAGCTCTTCCGGGACAGTGAACTATGGCTACACCTTC. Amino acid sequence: CASSSGTVNYGYTF.

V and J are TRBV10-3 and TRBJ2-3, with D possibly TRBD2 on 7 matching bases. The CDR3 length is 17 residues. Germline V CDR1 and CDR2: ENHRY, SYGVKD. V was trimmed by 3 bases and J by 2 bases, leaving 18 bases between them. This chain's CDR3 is CAISDPWRGGLTDTQYF. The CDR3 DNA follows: TGTGCCATCAGTGATCCATGGCGCGGGGGCCTCACAGATACGCAGTATTTT.

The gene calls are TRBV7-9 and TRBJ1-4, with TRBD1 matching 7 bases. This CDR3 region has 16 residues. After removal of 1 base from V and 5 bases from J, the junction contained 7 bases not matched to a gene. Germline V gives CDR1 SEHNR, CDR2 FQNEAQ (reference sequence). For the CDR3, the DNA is TGTGCCAGCAGCTTAGGGGACAGTTCCAACAATGAAAAACTGTTTTTT. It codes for CASSLGDSSNNEKLFF.

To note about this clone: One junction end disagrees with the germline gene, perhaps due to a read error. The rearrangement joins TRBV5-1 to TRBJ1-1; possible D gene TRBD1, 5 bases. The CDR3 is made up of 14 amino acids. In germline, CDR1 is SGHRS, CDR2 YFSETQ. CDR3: CASSSQGKNTEALF. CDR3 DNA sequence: TGCGCCAGCAGCTCTCAGGGAAAAAACACTGAAGCTCTCTTT.

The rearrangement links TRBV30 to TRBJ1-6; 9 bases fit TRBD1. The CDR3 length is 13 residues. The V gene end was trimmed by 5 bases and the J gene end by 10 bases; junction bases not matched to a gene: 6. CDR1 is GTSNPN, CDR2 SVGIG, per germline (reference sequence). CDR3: CAWRDREASPLHF. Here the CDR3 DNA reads TGTGCCTGGCGGGACAGGGAAGCGTCACCCCTCCACTTT.

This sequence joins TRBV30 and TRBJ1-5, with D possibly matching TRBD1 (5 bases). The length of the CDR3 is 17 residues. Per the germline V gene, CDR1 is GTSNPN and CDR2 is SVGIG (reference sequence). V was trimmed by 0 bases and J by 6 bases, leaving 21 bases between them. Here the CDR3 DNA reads TGTGCCTGGAGTGTAGATTGGGGCAGGGTCCAGATTCAGCCCCAGCATTTT. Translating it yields CAWSVDWGRVQIQPQHF.

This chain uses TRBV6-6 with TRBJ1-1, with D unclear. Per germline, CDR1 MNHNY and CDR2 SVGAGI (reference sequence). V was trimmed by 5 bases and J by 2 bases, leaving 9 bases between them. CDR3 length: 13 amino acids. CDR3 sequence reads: CASSPLINTEAFF. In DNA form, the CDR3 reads TGTGCCAGCAGTCCCTTAATAAACACTGAAGCTTTCTTT.

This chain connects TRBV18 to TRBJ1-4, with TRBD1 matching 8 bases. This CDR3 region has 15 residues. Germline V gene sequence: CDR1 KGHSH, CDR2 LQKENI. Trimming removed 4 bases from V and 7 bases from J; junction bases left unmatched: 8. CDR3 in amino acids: CASSRTTGGIEKLFF. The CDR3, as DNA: TGTGCCAGCTCACGCACTACAGGGGGGATTGAAAAACTGTTTTTT.

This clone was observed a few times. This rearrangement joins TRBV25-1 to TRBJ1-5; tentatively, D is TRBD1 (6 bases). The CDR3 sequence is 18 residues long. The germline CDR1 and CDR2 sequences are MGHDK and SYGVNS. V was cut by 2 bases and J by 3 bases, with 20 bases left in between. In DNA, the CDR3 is TGTGCCAGCAGTGAACCAAGGACCCACAGGGAGATCAATCAGCCCCAGCATTTT. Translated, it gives CASSEPRTHREINQPQHF.

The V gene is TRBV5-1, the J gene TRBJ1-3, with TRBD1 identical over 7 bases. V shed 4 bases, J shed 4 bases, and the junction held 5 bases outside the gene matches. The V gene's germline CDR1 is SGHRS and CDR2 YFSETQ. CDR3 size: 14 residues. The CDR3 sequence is CASSPGQAGNTIYF. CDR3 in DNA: TGCGCCAGCAGCCCAGGACAGGCGGGAAACACCATATATTTT.

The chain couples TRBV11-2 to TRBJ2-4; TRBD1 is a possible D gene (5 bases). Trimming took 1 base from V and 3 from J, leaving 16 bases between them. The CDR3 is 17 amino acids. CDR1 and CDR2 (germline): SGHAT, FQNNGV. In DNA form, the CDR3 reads TGTGCCAGCAGCTTAGGCACAGGTAGTTACGGCAAAAACATTCAGTACTTC. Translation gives CASSLGTGSYGKNIQYF.

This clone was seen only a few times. The CDR3 DNA reads as TGTGCCAGCACCCCCCGCGGGGAGCTGTTTTTT. It codes for CASTPRGELFF. The V gene is TRBV6-4, the J gene TRBJ2-2; no clear D gene. Germline lookup yields CDR1 MRHNA and CDR2 SNTAGT. Trimming left V 7 bases short and J 7 bases short, with 7 bases between. The CDR3 covers 11 residues.